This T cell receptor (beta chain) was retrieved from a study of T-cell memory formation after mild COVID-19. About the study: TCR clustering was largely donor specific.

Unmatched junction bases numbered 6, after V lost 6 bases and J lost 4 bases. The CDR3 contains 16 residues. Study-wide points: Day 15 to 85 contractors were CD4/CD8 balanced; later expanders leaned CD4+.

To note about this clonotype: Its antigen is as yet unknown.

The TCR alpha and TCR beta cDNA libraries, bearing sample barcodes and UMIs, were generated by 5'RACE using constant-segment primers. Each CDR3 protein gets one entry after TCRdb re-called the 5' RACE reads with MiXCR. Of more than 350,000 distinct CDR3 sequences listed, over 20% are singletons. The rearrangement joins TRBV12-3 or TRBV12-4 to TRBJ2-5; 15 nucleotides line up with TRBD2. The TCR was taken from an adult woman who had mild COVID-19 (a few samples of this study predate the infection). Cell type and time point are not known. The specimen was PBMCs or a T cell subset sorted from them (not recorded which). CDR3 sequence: CASSPAGLAGGETQYF. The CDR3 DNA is TGTGCCAGCAGCCCCGCGGGACTAGCGGGAGGAGAGACCCAGTACTTC.